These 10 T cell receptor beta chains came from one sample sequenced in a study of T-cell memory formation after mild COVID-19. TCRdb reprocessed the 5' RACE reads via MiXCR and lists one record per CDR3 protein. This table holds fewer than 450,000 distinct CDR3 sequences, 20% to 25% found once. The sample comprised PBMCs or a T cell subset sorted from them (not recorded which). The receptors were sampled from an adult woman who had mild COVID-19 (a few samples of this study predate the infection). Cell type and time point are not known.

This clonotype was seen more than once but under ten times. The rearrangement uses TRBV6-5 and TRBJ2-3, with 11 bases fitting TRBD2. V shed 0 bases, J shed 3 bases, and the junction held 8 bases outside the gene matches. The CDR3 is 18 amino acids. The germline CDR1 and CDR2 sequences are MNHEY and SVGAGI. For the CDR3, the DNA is TGTGCCAGCAGTTACTCCTCCGGGACTAGCGGTCCGACAGATACGCAGTATTTT. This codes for CASSYSSGTSGPTDTQYF.

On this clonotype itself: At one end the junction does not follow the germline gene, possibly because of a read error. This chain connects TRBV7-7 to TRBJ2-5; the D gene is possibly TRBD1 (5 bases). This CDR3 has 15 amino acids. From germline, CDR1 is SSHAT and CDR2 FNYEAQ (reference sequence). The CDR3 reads CASSSGRVWGETQYF. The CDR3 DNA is TGTGCTAGCAGCTCCGGCAGGGTGTGGGGAGAGACCCAGTACTTC.

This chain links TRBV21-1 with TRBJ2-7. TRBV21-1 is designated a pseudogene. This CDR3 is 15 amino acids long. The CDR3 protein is CASSGLAPSSYEQYF. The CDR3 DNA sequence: TGTGCCAGCAGCGGCTTGGCACCTAGCTCCTACGAGCAGTACTTC.

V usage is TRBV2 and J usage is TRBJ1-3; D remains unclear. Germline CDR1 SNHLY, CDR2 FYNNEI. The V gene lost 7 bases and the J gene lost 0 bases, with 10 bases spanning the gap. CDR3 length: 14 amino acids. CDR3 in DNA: TGTGCCAGCAAGAGCGCATCCTCTGGAAACACCATATATTTT. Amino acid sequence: CASKSASSGNTIYF.

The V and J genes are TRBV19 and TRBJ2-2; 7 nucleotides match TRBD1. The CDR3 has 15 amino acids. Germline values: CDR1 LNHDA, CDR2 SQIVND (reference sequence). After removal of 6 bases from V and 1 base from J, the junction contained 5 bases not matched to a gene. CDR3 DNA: TGTGCCAGTAGCGACAGGGAATGGAACACCGGGGAGCTGTTTTTT. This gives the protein CASSDREWNTGELFF.

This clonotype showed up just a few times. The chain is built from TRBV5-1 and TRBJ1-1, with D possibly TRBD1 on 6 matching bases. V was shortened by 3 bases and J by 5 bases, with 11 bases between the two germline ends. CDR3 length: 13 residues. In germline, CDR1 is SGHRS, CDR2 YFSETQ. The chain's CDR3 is CASSSGQTTEAFF. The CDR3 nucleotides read TGCGCCAGCAGCTCCGGACAGACTACTGAAGCTTTCTTT.

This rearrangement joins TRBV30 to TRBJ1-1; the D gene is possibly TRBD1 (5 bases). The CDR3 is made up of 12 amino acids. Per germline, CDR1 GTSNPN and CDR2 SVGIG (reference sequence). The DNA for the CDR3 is TGTGCGGGGAAGGGGCAGAAGACTGAAGCTTTCTTT. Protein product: CAGKGQKTEAFF.

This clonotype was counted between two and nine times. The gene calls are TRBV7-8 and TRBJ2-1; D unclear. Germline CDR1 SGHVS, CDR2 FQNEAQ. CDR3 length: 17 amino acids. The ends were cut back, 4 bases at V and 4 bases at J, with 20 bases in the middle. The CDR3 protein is CASSYPRRFGPYNEQFF. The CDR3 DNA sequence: TGTGCCAGCAGCTACCCCCGCAGGTTTGGTCCTTACAATGAGCAGTTCTTC.

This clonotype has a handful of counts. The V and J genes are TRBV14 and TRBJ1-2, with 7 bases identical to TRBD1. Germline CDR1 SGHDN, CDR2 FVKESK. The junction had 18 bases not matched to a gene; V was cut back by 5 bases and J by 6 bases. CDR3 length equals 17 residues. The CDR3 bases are TGTGCCAGCAGCAAAGCCGGCGTACAGGGGCTATTTGATGGCTACACCTTC. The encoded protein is CASSKAGVQGLFDGYTF. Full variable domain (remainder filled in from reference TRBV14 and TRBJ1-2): EAGVTQFPSHSVIEKGQTVTLRCDPISGHDNLYWYRRVMGKEIKFLLHFVKESKQDESGMPNNRFLAERTGGTYSTLKVQPAELEDSGVYFCASSKAGVQGLFDGYTFGSGTRLTVV.

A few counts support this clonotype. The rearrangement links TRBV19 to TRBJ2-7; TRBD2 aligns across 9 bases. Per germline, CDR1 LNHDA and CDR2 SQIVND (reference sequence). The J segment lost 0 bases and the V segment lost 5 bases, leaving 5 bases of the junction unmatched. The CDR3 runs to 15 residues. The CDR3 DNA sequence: TGTGCCAGTAGTTCGACTAGCGGTATCTCCTACGAGCAGTACTTC. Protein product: CASSSTSGISYEQYF.